Below are 15 T cell receptor beta chains sequenced from a single sample in a study of follicular helper T cells after annual influenza vaccination. Time point noted: 2014-2015 season, pre-vaccination. Assay used: immunoSEQ multiplex PCR; TCRdb lists only in-frame clones, some missing. The sample yields 10,000 to 15,000 clones, approximately 78% seen once. The sequencing used CXCR5- memory CD4+ T cells sorted from blood, collected on the day of influenza vaccination. These receptors were taken from an adult who received the influenza vaccine.

The V gene is TRBV6-6, the J gene TRBJ2-1; tentative D call: TRBD1 (5 bases). The CDR3 is 14 residues long. CDR1 MNHNY and CDR2 SVGAGI come from the germline V gene (reference sequence). Trimming removed 6 bases from V and 1 base from J, with 10 bases in between. This chain's CDR3 is CASRLTESYNEQFF. CDR3 nucleotide sequence: TGTGCCAGCAGGCTGACAGAATCCTACAATGAGCAGTTCTTC.

This chain connects TRBV4-1 to TRBJ1-2, with 8 bases lining up with TRBD1. Germline loops: CDR1 MGHRA, CDR2 YSYEKL. The CDR3 has 15 amino acids. J lost 4 bases, V lost 3 bases, and 7 bases had no gene match. The CDR3 is CASSHAGGVGYGYTF. The CDR3 DNA reads as TGCGCCAGCAGCCACGCAGGGGGCGTTGGCTATGGCTACACCTTC.

V and J are TRBV4-3 and TRBJ1-5; a possible D gene is TRBD1 (6 bases). This CDR3 is 14 amino acids long. CDR1 and CDR2 (germline): LGHNA, YSLEER. V lost 4 bases and J 5 bases, leaving 12 bases between the germline ends. Written as DNA, the CDR3 is TGCGCCAGCAGCCGGGACAAGCGGTATCAGCCCCAGCATTTT. Amino acids: CASSRDKRYQPQHF.

The V and J genes are TRBV7-2 and TRBJ2-3; maybe TRBD2 (7 bases). The germline gives CDR1 SGHTA, CDR2 FQGNSA. This CDR3 region has 16 residues. The germline V and J ends were trimmed by 4 bases and 6 bases, with 20 bases remaining between them. For the CDR3, the DNA is TGTGCCAGCAGCTCCCAACCCGGGGGGCAAATGGATACGCAGTATTTT. As protein: CASSSQPGGQMDTQYF.

This clone was seen a few times. The chain couples TRBV4-2 to TRBJ2-7; D is unclear. This CDR3 is built from 14 residues. CDR1 and CDR2 from the germline V gene are LGHNA and YNFKEQ. The germline V and J ends were trimmed by 1 base and 6 bases, with 13 bases remaining between them. CDR3 bases: TGTGCCAGCAGCCAAGGCACATCTGGGATCGAGCAGTACTTC. This gives the protein CASSQGTSGIEQYF.

The CDR3, as DNA: TGTGCCAGCAGCTTAACGAGGGCGCGAGCTTTCTTT. This gives the protein CASSLTRARAFF. The V gene is TRBV7-3, the J gene TRBJ1-1; D gene unclear. V lost 0 bases to trimming and J lost 10 bases, with 9 bases between them. This CDR3 has 12 residues. Germline V gene data show CDR1 as SGHTA and CDR2 as FQGTGA.

This chain connects TRBV5-8 to TRBJ2-1; 7 bases are a match to TRBD1. The V and J ends lost 3 bases and 0 bases, in that order; junction bases with no gene match: 6. From germline, CDR1 is SGHTS and CDR2 YDEGEE. This CDR3 is 16 amino acids long. The CDR3 sequence is CASSSPQGFSYNEQFF. The CDR3 DNA follows: TGTGCCAGCAGCTCCCCACAGGGGTTCTCCTACAATGAGCAGTTCTTC. Supplemented by reference TRBV5-8 and TRBJ2-1, the full variable domain reads EAGVTQSPTHLIKTRGQQATLRCSPISGHTSVYWYQQALGLGLQFLLWYDEGEERNRGNFPPRFSGRQFPNYSSELNVNALELEDSALYLCASSSPQGFSYNEQFFGPGTRLTVL.

The rearrangement links TRBV11-3 to TRBJ2-7, with D unclear. There are 13 residues in the CDR3. Germline CDR1 SGHNT, CDR2 YENEEA. Trimming cost V 8 bases and J 0 bases, with 11 bases left between them. The CDR3 region has the DNA TGTGCCAGCTCTGCTTTTGGCTCCTACGAGCAGTACTTC. Translating it yields CASSAFGSYEQYF.

V gene TRBV7-9 combines with J gene TRBJ2-2; D is possibly TRBD2 (5 bases). V was pared by 0 bases and J by 4 bases, with 9 bases between. The V gene's germline CDR1 is SEHNR and CDR2 FQNEAQ (reference sequence). The length of the CDR3 is 15 residues. CDR3 loop: CASSLAPRGTGELFF. Here the CDR3 DNA reads TGTGCCAGCAGCTTAGCCCCCCGGGGCACCGGGGAGCTGTTTTTT.

With regard to this clone: The conserved final phenylalanine or tryptophan is absent from the CDR3, which likely points to a read error. V usage is TRBV19 and J usage is TRBJ1-2, with unresolved D. Germline V lookup: CDR1 LNHDA, CDR2 SQIVND (reference sequence). V was pared by 7 bases and J by 8 bases, with 17 bases between. The length of the CDR3 is 13 residues. CDR3 DNA sequence: TGTGCCAGTACCAAAGGGAAGGGATACGGCTACACCCTC. Translating gives CASTKGKGYGYTL.

The chain recombines TRBV7-9 with TRBJ2-1; the D gene is possibly TRBD1 (6 bases). This CDR3 has 16 amino acids. Trimming cost V 5 bases and J 0 bases, with 14 bases left between them. Germline CDR1 reads SEHNR; CDR2 reads FQNEAQ (reference sequence). The CDR3 coding sequence is TGTGCCAGCAGCCACAGGGCCGTGAGCTCCTACAATGAGCAGTTCTTC. Translation: CASSHRAVSSYNEQFF.

V gene TRBV7-2 combines with J gene TRBJ1-1; D is undetermined. CDR3 length equals 13 residues. Germline CDR1 SGHTA, CDR2 FQGNSA. V lost 4 bases and J 4 bases, leaving 10 bases between the germline ends. Here the CDR3 DNA reads TGTGCCAGCAGCTCCTATTTCCCCACTGAAGCTTTCTTT. This codes for CASSSYFPTEAFF.

In regard to this clone: A junction end diverges from the germline sequence, so it may reflect a read error. This chain links TRBV4-3 with TRBJ2-4; a possible D gene is TRBD2 (6 bases). CDR3 length: 15 amino acids. Per germline, CDR1 LGHNA and CDR2 YSLEER. The CDR3 nucleotides are TGCGCCAACAGCCAAGATGGAGGGGTTGGAAACATTCAGTACTTC. Its translation is CANSQDGGVGNIQYF.

The chain recombines TRBV18 with TRBJ1-5; no clear D gene. The V gene's germline CDR1 is KGHSH and CDR2 LQKENI. CDR3 length: 15 amino acids. V lost 6 bases and J 0 bases, leaving 12 bases between the germline ends. CDR3 sequence: CASSPVAYSNQPQHF. The CDR3 bases are TGTGCCAGCTCTCCGGTAGCCTATAGCAATCAGCCCCAGCATTTT.

This rearrangement joins TRBV7-3 to TRBJ2-2; D remains unclear. The ends were cut back, 1 base at V and 6 bases at J, with 9 bases in the middle. Germline assignment: CDR1 SGHTA and CDR2 FQGTGA. The CDR3 contains 14 residues. The CDR3 sequence is CASSLRGDSGELFF. The CDR3 region has the DNA TGTGCCAGCAGCTTAAGAGGTGACTCCGGGGAGCTGTTTTTT.